This is a list of T cell receptor beta chains from one sample in a study of blood T cell repertoires in COVID-19. Sequencing was performed with immunoSEQ multiplex PCR; in TCRdb, only in-frame clones are kept and a portion is missing. The table includes roughly 110,000 clones, approximately 80% detected once. Sequencing was done on a sample of peripheral blood. The receptors derive from a man in his sixties or seventies with acute or convalescent COVID-19. The CDR3 runs from the conserved cysteine through the conserved F or W. A D gene is named only where the DNA matches it firmly. The size of a clone is reported for some rows only, either as once, few or many, or as a class for expanded clones.

j_gene,d_gene,abundance,v_gene,CDR3nt,CDR3aa
TRBJ1-4,.,.,TRBV5-1,TGCGCCAGCAGCTTTGGCGGGGTTAATGAAAAACTGTTTTTT,CASSFGGVNEKLFF
TRBJ2-6,TRBD1,.,TRBV19,TGTGCCAGTAGTCAGGGGGCGGGAGGGGCCAACGTCCTGACTTTC,CASSQGAGGANVLTF
TRBJ2-7,.,few,TRBV5-1,TGCGCCAGCAGCTTGGGGCAAAACGAGCAGTACTTC,CASSLGQNEQYF
TRBJ1-2,.,.,TRBV27,TGTGCCAGCACCGCGGACATCAACTATGGCTACACCTTC,CASTADINYGYTF
TRBJ1-6,.,.,TRBV2,TGTGCCAGCAGTGAAGGGGCCGGATTCAATTCACCCCTCCACTTT,CASSEGAGFNSPLHF
TRBJ1-1,TRBD1,.,TRBV20-1,TGCAGTGCTAGTCCCGGGACAGGGAAGGTCTCTGAAGCTTTCTTT,CSASPGTGKVSEAFF
TRBJ2-5,TRBD1,.,TRBV18,TGTGCCAGCTCACCACGGGACAGGGGGAACTCAGAGACCCAGTACTTC,CASSPRDRGNSETQYF
TRBJ2-3,TRBD2,.,TRBV6-1,TGTGCCAGCAGTGAGGGCGGGGGGTGGACAGATACGCAGTATTTT,CASSEGGGWTDTQYF
TRBJ1-1,TRBD1,.,TRBV12-3/TRBV12-4,TGTGCCAGCAGTTTGGACAGGTACACTGAAGCTTTCTTT,CASSLDRYTEAFF
TRBJ2-3,.,.,TRBV3-1/TRBV3-2,TGTGCCAGCAGCCAAACAGGGGGAGGGAGCACAGATACGCAGTATTTT,CASSQTGGGSTDTQYF
TRBJ1-1,TRBD1,.,TRBV2,TGTGCCAGCAGTGAAAGGTGGGACAGTGAAGCTTTCTTT,CASSERWDSEAFF
TRBJ1-5,TRBD1,once,TRBV9,TGTGCCAGCAGCGCGACAGGGGGAGATCAGCCCCAGCATTTT,CASSATGGDQPQHF
TRBJ2-5,TRBD2,.,TRBV2,TGTGCCAGCAGTGAAAGGGGCGGGGGGGCCATTGAGACCCAGTACTTC,CASSERGGGAIETQYF
TRBJ2-3,.,.,TRBV18,TGTGCCAGCGGAATGGGGGCTAGCACAGATACGCAGTATTTT,CASGMGASTDTQYF
TRBJ2-7,TRBD2,.,TRBV9,TGTGCCAGCAGCGCCGGACTAGCGGGGGGGGTATACGAGCAGTACTTC,CASSAGLAGGVYEQYF
TRBJ1-3,.,.,TRBV9,TGTGCCAGCAGCGTAGCGGAGGTCTCTGGAAACACCATATATTTT,CASSVAEVSGNTIYF
TRBJ2-2,TRBD2,.,TRBV18,TGTGCCAGCTCGCCTATGGACTTACTAGCGGGGGCGTCCGGGGAGCTGTTTTTT,CASSPMDLLAGASGELFF
TRBJ2-7,.,.,TRBV6-2/TRBV6-3,TGTGCCAGCAGTATCACCTACGAGCAGTACTTC,CASSITYEQYF
TRBJ2-3,.,.,TRBV5-1,TGCGCCAGCAGGTCAGGATGGTCAGTGGTCGGCACAGATACGCAGTATTTT,CASRSGWSVVGTDTQYF
TRBJ1-2,.,few,TRBV3-1/TRBV3-2,TGTGCCAGCAGCCAAGGTAACAGGGATGGCTACACCTTC,CASSQGNRDGYTF
TRBJ2-1,TRBD2,.,TRBV12-5,TGTGCTAGTGGTTTAAGCGGGGGGGCCGACGAGCAGTTCTTC,CASGLSGGADEQFF
TRBJ2-7,.,.,TRBV5-1,TGCGCCAGCAGCTTGGCAGACTACGAGCAGTACTTC,CASSLADYEQYF
TRBJ2-2,TRBD2,.,TRBV7-3,TGTGCCAGCAGCTCCCGAGGACTAGCGGGGGGACTGAACACCGGGGAGCTGTTTTTT,CASSSRGLAGGLNTGELFF
TRBJ1-3,.,.,TRBV10-3,TGTGCCATCAGTGAGGGCCCCTCTGGAAACACCATATATTTT,CAISEGPSGNTIYF
TRBJ2-7,.,.,TRBV6-6,TGTGCCGGGTCCTCCCAGGGTTACGAGCAGTACTTC,CAGSSQGYEQYF
TRBJ2-7,TRBD1,.,TRBV12-3/TRBV12-4,TGTGCCAGCAGGGGACAGGGGTACTACGAGCAGTACTTC,CASRGQGYYEQYF
TRBJ1-1,.,.,TRBV11-2,TGTGCCAGCAGCCCCTGGGGGCAAGACACTGAAGCTTTCTTT,CASSPWGQDTEAFF
TRBJ2-7,.,few,TRBV19,TGTGCCAGTAGTATAGCCTTGGGAGACTACGAGCAGTACTTC,CASSIALGDYEQYF
TRBJ2-3,.,.,TRBV12-5,TGTGCTAGTGGTTTAGGCGGGGGCACAGATACGCAGTATTTT,CASGLGGGTDTQYF
TRBJ2-1,TRBD2,.,TRBV18,TGTGCCAGCTCACCATTGGGGACTAGCGCGAATGAGCAGTTCTTC,CASSPLGTSANEQFF
TRBJ1-2,.,.,TRBV6-5,TGTGCCAGCAGTTACTCTAGTAGAACAGGAATTTATGGCTACACCTTC,CASSYSSRTGIYGYTF
TRBJ2-1,.,.,TRBV19,TGTGCCAGTAGTATAGTAAGGGGTAGGAGCTCCTACAATGAGCAGTTCTTC,CASSIVRGRSSYNEQFF
TRBJ2-2,.,once,TRBV9,TGTGCCAGCAGCGTAGGGCATCGAAACACCGGGGAGCTGTTTTTT,CASSVGHRNTGELFF
TRBJ1-2,TRBD1,.,TRBV10-3,TGTGCCATCAGTAACCAGGGGGTCGGCTATGGCTACACCTTC,CAISNQGVGYGYTF
TRBJ1-1,.,few,TRBV6-1,TGTGCCAGCAGTGAATTAGGGGCCACTGAAGCTTTCTTT,CASSELGATEAFF
TRBJ2-1,TRBD1,.,TRBV2,TGTGCCAGCACCCCCGGTAGGGGGCCCCACAATGAGCAGTTCTTC,CASTPGRGPHNEQFF
TRBJ2-3,.,.,TRBV7-8,TGTGCCAGCAACCTCCGTGGGGGGACAGATACGCAGTATTTT,CASNLRGGTDTQYF
TRBJ1-1,.,few,TRBV11-3,TGTGCCAGCAGCCCAGGGCGAGCGATGAACACTGAAGCTTTCTTT,CASSPGRAMNTEAFF
TRBJ2-2,TRBD2,.,TRBV7-2,TGTGCCAGCAGCTCGCCGGGACTAGCGGTAAACACCGGGGAGCTGTTTTTT,CASSSPGLAVNTGELFF
TRBJ1-1,TRBD1,.,TRBV5-6,TGTGCCAGCAGCTTGGGAGGTGGGACAGGGGAAGCTTTCTTT,CASSLGGGTGEAFF
TRBJ1-2,TRBD1,.,TRBV3-1/TRBV3-2,TGTGCCAGCAGCTTGGGACAGGGGAACGATGGCTACACCTTC,CASSLGQGNDGYTF
TRBJ2-2,.,.,TRBV6-4,TGTGCCAGCAGTTCAGGTACCGGGGAGCTGTTTTTT,CASSSGTGELFF
TRBJ2-7,TRBD1,few,TRBV7-3,TGTGCCAGCAGCTTTTCGACAGGGAACTACGAGCAGTACTTC,CASSFSTGNYEQYF
TRBJ1-1,TRBD1,.,TRBV2,TGTGCCAGCAGTGACATACAGGGGGCGCGTGGCACTGAAGCTTTCTTT,CASSDIQGARGTEAFF
TRBJ1-1,.,once,TRBV29-1,TGCAGCGTTGGGCGGGAGAACACTGAAGCTTTCTTT,CSVGRENTEAFF
TRBJ1-5,.,.,TRBV2,TGTGCCAGCAGTCTACAGGATTATCAGCCCCAGCATTTT,CASSLQDYQPQHF
TRBJ2-3,TRBD1,.,TRBV9,TGTGCCAGCAGCGCCCGACAGGGAGAGGTGGCAGATACGCAGTATTTT,CASSARQGEVADTQYF
TRBJ1-6,.,.,TRBV3-1/TRBV3-2,TGTGCCAGCAGCCCTAGACAGGCGGATTCACCCCTCCACTTT,CASSPRQADSPLHF
TRBJ2-7,.,.,TRBV2,TGTGCCAGCAGGGACAGTTTCTCCTACGAGCAGTACTTC,CASRDSFSYEQYF